These 28 T cell receptor beta chains were all obtained from the same sample, sequenced in a study of T cell responses to AZD1222 COVID-19 vaccine. This table comes from immunoSEQ multiplex PCR, and its TCRdb copy is limited to in-frame clones, with some not included. This sample has more than 95,000 clones, with 88% found just once. The specimen was peripheral blood, collected on day 0 of AZD1222 vaccination. The receptor set was obtained from an adult in good health.

V usage is TRBV2 and J usage is TRBJ1-3; 8 bases fit TRBD1. The junction had 3 bases not matched to a gene; V was cut back by 5 bases and J by 0 bases. This CDR3 contains 15 residues. Germline V gene lookup returns CDR1 SNHLY and CDR2 FYNNEI. The CDR3 DNA sequence: TGTGCCAGCAGTCATGACAGGGGCTCTGGAAACACCATATATTTT. Protein product: CASSHDRGSGNTIYF.

The chain uses TRBV28 and TRBJ2-2, with D maybe TRBD2 (6 bases). V was cut by 4 bases and J by 0 bases, with 15 bases left in between. The CDR3 runs to 17 residues. Germline values: CDR1 MDHEN, CDR2 SYDVKM. In DNA form, the CDR3 reads TGTGCCAGCAGTTCCCATATAGGAGGGGCGAACACCGGGGAGCTGTTTTTT. Translated: CASSSHIGGANTGELFF.

This clone was seen only once. The gene calls are TRBV11-2 and TRBJ1-2; tentative D call: TRBD1 (6 bases). Per the germline V gene, CDR1 is SGHAT and CDR2 is FQNNGV. V lost 5 bases, J lost 8 bases, and 12 bases lay in between. CDR3 length equals 12 residues. DNA of the CDR3: TGTGCCAGCAGCCGCAGGACAGAGGGCTACACCTTC. Protein product: CASSRRTEGYTF.

This chain links TRBV11-2 with TRBJ1-5, with TRBD1 matching 7 bases. The CDR3 spans 14 residues. Germline V gene lookup returns CDR1 SGHAT and CDR2 FQNNGV. With 5 bases clipped from V and 6 bases from J, the junction kept 7 bases outside the gene matches. CDR3 DNA sequence: TGTGCCAGCAGCAAAGACAGGGACGGTCAGCCCCAGCATTTT. Translated, it gives CASSKDRDGQPQHF.

The chain recombines TRBV5-6 with TRBJ2-1; 9 bases align to TRBD2. The ends lost 0 bases at V and 3 bases at J; junction bases unmatched: 1. Germline V gene sequence: CDR1 SGHDT, CDR2 YYEEEE. This CDR3 is built from 15 residues. CDR3 nucleotides: TGTGCCAGCAGCTTGGGACTAGCGGTCTACAATGAGCAGTTCTTC. This translates into CASSLGLAVYNEQFF.

The J gene is TRBJ1-6, the V gene TRBV7-6; 8 nucleotides align to TRBD1. The ends lost 5 bases at V and 5 bases at J; junction bases unmatched: 5. The CDR3 has 15 residues. Germline V CDR1 and CDR2: SGHVS, FNYEAQ. The CDR3 protein is CASSPTGDNNSPLHF. In DNA, the CDR3 is TGTGCCAGCAGCCCGACAGGGGATAATAATTCACCCCTCCACTTT.

This chain joins TRBV10-3 and TRBJ2-7; unclear D gene. Germline V gene lookup returns CDR1 ENHRY and CDR2 SYGVKD. V was pared by 4 bases and J by 2 bases, with 9 bases between. The CDR3 spans 13 residues. The CDR3 loop reads CAISGYGTYEQYF. CDR3 DNA: TGTGCCATCAGTGGTTACGGTACCTACGAGCAGTACTTC.

In this sample, this clone turned up once. V usage is TRBV5-4 and J usage is TRBJ2-7; 7 bases are shared with TRBD2. The CDR3 has 13 residues. The germline V gene encodes CDR1 SGHNT and CDR2 YYREEE (reference sequence). V trimming: 0 bases; J trimming: 7 bases; junction bases outside the gene matches: 4. The CDR3 bases are TGTGCCAGCAGCTTGGGCGGGAGACCAGAGCAGTACTTC. As protein: CASSLGGRPEQYF.

The rearrangement joins TRBV6-4 to TRBJ1-1, with D unclear. Between the trimmed V and J ends, which lost 3 bases and 1 base, there was a span of 6 bases. Germline CDR1 is MRHNA and CDR2 is SNTAGT. This CDR3 has 13 residues. The chain's CDR3 is CASSESANTEAFF. The CDR3, as DNA: TGTGCCAGCAGTGAGTCAGCGAACACTGAAGCTTTCTTT.

Of note for this clone: The sample carries other DNA sequences with the same CDR3. The genes are TRBV3-1 (or the pseudogene TRBV3-2) and TRBJ2-7; no definite D call. Deletions cut 0 bases from V and 6 bases from J, with 3 bases between. This CDR3 comprises 11 residues. Germline V gene data show CDR1 as LGHDT and CDR2 as YNNKEL (reference sequence). The CDR3 coding sequence is TGTGCCAGCAGCCAAGACGGCGAGCAGTACTTC. As protein: CASSQDGEQYF.

The CDR3 sequence is CASSLGTSGVRETQYF. The CDR3 DNA sequence: TGTGCCAGCAGCTTGGGGACTAGCGGGGTGAGAGAGACCCAGTACTTC. This chain links TRBV5-8 with TRBJ2-5; 12 bases align to TRBD2. Trimming at V came to 0 bases and at J to 4 bases, leaving 4 bases not matched to a gene. The germline CDR1 and CDR2 sequences are SGHTS and YDEGEE. The CDR3 sequence is 16 residues long.

Comments on this clone: Other DNA sequences from this sample encode an identical CDR3 as well. V gene TRBV3-1 (or the pseudogene TRBV3-2) combines with J gene TRBJ2-7; the match to TRBD1 covers 8 bases. The V and J ends lost 0 bases and 1 base, in that order; junction bases with no gene match: 5. Germline V CDR1 and CDR2: LGHDT, YNNKEL (reference sequence). This CDR3 comprises 16 residues. In DNA, the CDR3 is TGTGCCAGCAGCCAAGATATAGGACAGGGTTCCTACGAGCAGTACTTC. It yields the protein CASSQDIGQGSYEQYF.

In the case of this clone: The junction and the germline gene differ at one end; a read error may be behind it. The V gene is TRBV3-1 (or the pseudogene TRBV3-2), the J gene TRBJ1-2, with D maybe TRBD1 (6 bases). The CDR3 runs 12 residues. In germline, CDR1 is LGHDT, CDR2 YNNKEL (reference sequence). The DNA for the CDR3 is TGTGCCAGCAGCCAACTCCGCCGGGACATACTCTTC. It encodes CASSQLRRDILF.

The genes are TRBV27 and TRBJ1-5; D not resolved. CDR1 and CDR2 from the germline V gene are MNHEY and SMNVEV (reference sequence). The germline V and J ends were trimmed by 3 bases and 3 bases, with 9 bases remaining between them. CDR3 size: 14 residues. The CDR3 is CASSFGQNNQPQHF. CDR3 sequence (DNA): TGTGCCAGCAGTTTCGGGCAGAACAATCAGCCCCAGCATTTT.

The rearrangement uses TRBV7-2 and TRBJ1-1; D is ambiguous. The germline V gene has CDR1 SGHTA and CDR2 FQGNSA. The V gene lost 3 bases and the J gene lost 4 bases, with 15 bases spanning the gap. The CDR3 has 15 amino acids. This CDR3 is CASSFAMGGGTEAFF. The CDR3 DNA reads as TGTGCCAGCAGCTTCGCGATGGGAGGCGGCACTGAAGCTTTCTTT.

The table lists this clone with a count of one. Germline is not matched at one junction end, which may reflect a read error. The V and J genes are TRBV28 and TRBJ2-3; D is possibly TRBD1 or TRBD2 (5 bases each). Germline loops: CDR1 MDHEN, CDR2 SYDVKM. The CDR3 length is 13 residues. The CDR3 region has the DNA TGTGCCGGCAGGGACCGCAGCACAGATACGCAGTATTTT. Its translation is CAGRDRSTDTQYF. The variable domain in full, with the rest retrieved from reference TRBV28 and TRBJ2-3, is DVKVTQSSRYLVKRTGEKVFLECVQDMDHENMFWYRQDPGLGLRLIYFSYDVKMKEKGDIPEGYSVSREKKERFSLILESASTNQTSMYLCAGRDRSTDTQYFGPGTRLTVL.

The chain couples TRBV19 to TRBJ2-3, with TRBD2 matching 10 bases. This CDR3 has 16 residues. The junction had 7 bases not matched to a gene; V was cut back by 6 bases and J by 1 base. Germline assignment: CDR1 LNHDA and CDR2 SQIVND (reference sequence). The CDR3 sequence: CASRAGTSVGTDTQYF. The CDR3 DNA reads as TGTGCCAGTAGAGCCGGGACTAGCGTTGGCACAGATACGCAGTATTTT.

The chain links TRBV30 to TRBJ2-7, with D maybe TRBD2 (5 bases). Deletions cut 2 bases from V and 1 base from J, with 18 bases between. The CDR3 runs to 16 residues. Germline loops: CDR1 GTSNPN, CDR2 SVGIG (reference sequence). The CDR3 DNA sequence: TGTGCCTGGAGTTCGTGGGGATCTAGCCGTTCCTACGAGCAGTACTTC. Translating gives CAWSSWGSSRSYEQYF.

V is TRBV2 and J is TRBJ1-1; D uncertain. Per the germline V gene, CDR1 is SNHLY and CDR2 is FYNNEI. This CDR3 has 14 residues. V was shortened by 1 base and J by 5 bases, with 11 bases between the two germline ends. CDR3 in DNA: TGTGCCAGCAGTGAAGGGACGGGCAGGACTGAAGCTTTCTTT. Translation: CASSEGTGRTEAFF.

The rearrangement links TRBV4-1 to TRBJ2-1; 7 bases are a match to TRBD1. CDR1 and CDR2 from the germline V gene are MGHRA and YSYEKL. V was clipped by 0 bases and J by 0 bases; unmatched bases: 5. The CDR3 covers 17 residues. In DNA, the CDR3 is TGCGCCAGCAGCCAAGAAAAGGGGGCCAGCTCCTACAATGAGCAGTTCTTC. The encoded protein is CASSQEKGASSYNEQFF.

The CDR3 is CASSFTVGEQFF. The CDR3 DNA reads TGTGCCAGCAGTTTTACCGTGGGTGAGCAGTTCTTC. The chain recombines TRBV12-3 or TRBV12-4 with TRBJ2-1; unclear D gene. The CDR3 has 12 residues. The V end was cut by 3 bases, the J end by 9 bases, with 9 bases between.

The J gene is TRBJ2-7, the V gene TRBV6-5; tentatively, D is TRBD1 or TRBD2 (6 bases each). The length of the CDR3 is 15 residues. V lost 0 bases to trimming and J lost 3 bases, with 12 bases between them. Germline-derived CDR1 and CDR2 are MNHEY and SVGAGI. The CDR3 is CASSYSTGASYEQYF. The CDR3 DNA reads as TGTGCCAGCAGTTACTCGACGGGGGCAAGCTACGAGCAGTACTTC.

The V and J genes are TRBV27 and TRBJ1-1; possible D gene TRBD1, 6 bases. Germline V gene lookup returns CDR1 MNHEY and CDR2 SMNVEV (reference sequence). Trimming pared 5 bases from V and 1 base from J, leaving 11 bases between. This CDR3 is built from 14 residues. The CDR3, as DNA: TGTGCCAGCAGTCCAGGGGTCTCGAACACTGAAGCTTTCTTT. This codes for CASSPGVSNTEAFF.

The genes are TRBV2 and TRBJ1-2, with 7 bases fitting TRBD1. In germline, CDR1 is SNHLY, CDR2 FYNNEI. Trimming at V came to 4 bases and at J to 8 bases, leaving 10 bases not matched to a gene. This CDR3 is 14 amino acids long. The CDR3: CASSVGQPLGGYTF. The CDR3 coding sequence is TGTGCCAGCAGTGTGGGACAGCCTTTGGGAGGCTACACCTTC.

As concerns this clone: The identical CDR3 is also encoded by other nucleotide sequences in the sample. V and J are TRBV20-1 and TRBJ1-1, with D hard to call. V lost 3 bases and J 4 bases, leaving 9 bases between the germline ends. The CDR3 runs 12 residues. The germline gives CDR1 DFQATT, CDR2 SNEGSKA (reference sequence). The CDR3 reads CSASVGSTEAFF. CDR3 in DNA: TGCAGTGCTAGTGTTGGGAGCACTGAAGCTTTCTTT.

A remark on this clone: Other DNA sequences of this sample code for an identical CDR3. The chain recombines TRBV30 with TRBJ1-1; D gene unclear. CDR3 length: 11 amino acids. V dropped 5 bases and J dropped 2 bases, with 6 bases sitting between them. Germline V gene sequence: CDR1 GTSNPN, CDR2 SVGIG (reference sequence). CDR3 sequence (DNA): TGTGCCTGGTCAAGAAACACTGAAGCTTTCTTT. It is translated as CAWSRNTEAFF. The full variable domain, in which reference TRBV30 and TRBJ1-1 provide the parts outside the CDR3, is SQTIHQWPATLVQPVGSPLSLECTVEGTSNPNLYWYRQAAGRGLQLLFYSVGIGQISSEVPQNLSASRPQDRQFILSSKKLLLSDSGFYLCAWSRNTEAFFGQGTRLTVV.

The rearrangement uses TRBV10-3 and TRBJ1-3, with D hard to call. Trimming stripped 7 bases from V and 0 bases from J, with 13 bases between. CDR3 length: 15 amino acids. From germline, CDR1 is ENHRY and CDR2 SYGVKD. DNA for the CDR3: TGTGCCATCAACCCCGGTGGAAGCTCTGGAAACACCATATATTTT. Residues: CAINPGGSSGNTIYF.

The V call is TRBV7-2, the J call TRBJ1-5; D unresolved. The CDR3 is 14 amino acids. V shed 5 bases and J shed 3 bases, with 11 bases lying between them. Germline values: CDR1 SGHTA, CDR2 FQGNSA. CDR3 in amino acids: CASSAGRNNQPQHF. The CDR3 region has the DNA TGTGCCAGCAGCGCAGGACGGAACAATCAGCCCCAGCATTTT.